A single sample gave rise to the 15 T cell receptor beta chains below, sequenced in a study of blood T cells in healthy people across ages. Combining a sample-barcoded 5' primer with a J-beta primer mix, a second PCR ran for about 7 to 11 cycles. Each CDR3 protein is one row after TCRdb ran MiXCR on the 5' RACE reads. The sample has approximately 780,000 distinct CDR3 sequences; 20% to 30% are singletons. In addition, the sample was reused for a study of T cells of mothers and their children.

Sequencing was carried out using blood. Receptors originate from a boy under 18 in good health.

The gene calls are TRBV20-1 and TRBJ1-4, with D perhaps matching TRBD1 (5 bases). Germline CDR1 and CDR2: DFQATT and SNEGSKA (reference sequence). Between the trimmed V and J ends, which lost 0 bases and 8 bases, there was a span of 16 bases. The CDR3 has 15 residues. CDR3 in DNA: TGCAGTGCTAGAGATCCGGGCAGGGTGGGAGAAAAACTGTTTTTT. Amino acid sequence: CSARDPGRVGEKLFF.

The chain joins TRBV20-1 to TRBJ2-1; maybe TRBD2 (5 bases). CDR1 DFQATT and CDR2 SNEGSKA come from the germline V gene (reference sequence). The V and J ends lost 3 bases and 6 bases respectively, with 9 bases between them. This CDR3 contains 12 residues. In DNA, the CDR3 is TGCAGTGCTAGGCCTAGCTTCAATGAGCAGTTCTTC. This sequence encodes CSARPSFNEQFF.

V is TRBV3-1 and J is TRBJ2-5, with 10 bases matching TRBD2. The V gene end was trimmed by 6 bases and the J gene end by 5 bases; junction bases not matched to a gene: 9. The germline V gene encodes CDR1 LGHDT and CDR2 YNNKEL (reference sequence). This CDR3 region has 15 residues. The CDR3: CASSQTTSGRETQYF. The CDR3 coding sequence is TGTGCCAGCAGTCAAACGACTAGCGGGCGGGAGACCCAGTACTTC.

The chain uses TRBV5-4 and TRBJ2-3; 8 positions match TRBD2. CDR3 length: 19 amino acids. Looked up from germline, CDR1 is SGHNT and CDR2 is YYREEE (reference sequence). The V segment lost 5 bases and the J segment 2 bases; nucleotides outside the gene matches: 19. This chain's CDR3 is CASSSLSPGSGGFTDTQYF. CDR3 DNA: TGTGCCAGCAGTTCACTGTCTCCGGGGTCGGGGGGGTTCACAGATACGCAGTATTTT.

Written as DNA, the CDR3 is TGTGCCATCAGGTTGACTAGCGGGGCGAACACCGGGGAGCTGTTTTTT. Translating gives CAIRLTSGANTGELFF. The chain has TRBV10-3 and TRBJ2-2; the match to TRBD2 covers 11 bases. Germline CDR1 ENHRY, CDR2 SYGVKD. The CDR3 covers 16 residues. The trim removed 6 bases at V and 0 bases at J, leaving 3 bases unmatched.

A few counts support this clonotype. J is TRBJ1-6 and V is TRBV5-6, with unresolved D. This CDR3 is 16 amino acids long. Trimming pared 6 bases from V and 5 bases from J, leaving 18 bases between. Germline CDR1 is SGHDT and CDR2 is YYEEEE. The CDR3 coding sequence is TGTGCCAGCACACGTTGCTCGGAAAGGAATAATTCACCCCTCCACTTT. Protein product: CASTRCSERNNSPLHF.

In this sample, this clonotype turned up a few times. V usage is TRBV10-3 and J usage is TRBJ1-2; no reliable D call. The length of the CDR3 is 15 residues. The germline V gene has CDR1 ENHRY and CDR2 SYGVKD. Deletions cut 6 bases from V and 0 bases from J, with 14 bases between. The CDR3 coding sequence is TGTGCCATCAGCCCCCGGACTGCTACTAACTATGGCTACACCTTC. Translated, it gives CAISPRTATNYGYTF.

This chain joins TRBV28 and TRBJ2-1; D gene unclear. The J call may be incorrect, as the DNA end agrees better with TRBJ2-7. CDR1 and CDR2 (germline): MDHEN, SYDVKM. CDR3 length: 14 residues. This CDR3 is CASSALGQANEQYF. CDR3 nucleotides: TGTGCCAGCAGCGCTCTAGGCCAAGCCAACGAGCAGTACTTC.

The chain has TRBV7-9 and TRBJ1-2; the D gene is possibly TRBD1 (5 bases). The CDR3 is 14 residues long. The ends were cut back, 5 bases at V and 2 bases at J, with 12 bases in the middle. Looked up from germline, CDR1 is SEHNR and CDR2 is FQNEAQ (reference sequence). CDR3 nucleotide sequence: TGTGCCAGCAGCGGCGCGACAGACAACTATGGCTACACCTTC. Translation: CASSGATDNYGYTF.

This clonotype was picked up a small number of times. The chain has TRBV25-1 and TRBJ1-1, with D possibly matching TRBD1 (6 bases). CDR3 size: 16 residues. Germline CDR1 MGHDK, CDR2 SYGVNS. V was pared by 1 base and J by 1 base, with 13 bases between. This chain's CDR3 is CASSELGGEWNTEAFF. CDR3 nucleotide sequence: TGTGCCAGCAGTGAATTAGGGGGGGAATGGAACACTGAAGCTTTCTTT.

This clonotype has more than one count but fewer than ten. The CDR3 protein is CASSDRDRGGKTQYF. CDR3 DNA: TGTGCCAGCAGTGACCGGGACAGGGGAGGAAAGACCCAGTACTTC. The chain carries TRBV25-1 and TRBJ2-5, with 10 bases matching TRBD1. Trimming at V came to 3 bases and at J to 6 bases, leaving 7 bases not matched to a gene. The CDR3 is 15 amino acids. Germline CDR1 is MGHDK and CDR2 is SYGVNS.

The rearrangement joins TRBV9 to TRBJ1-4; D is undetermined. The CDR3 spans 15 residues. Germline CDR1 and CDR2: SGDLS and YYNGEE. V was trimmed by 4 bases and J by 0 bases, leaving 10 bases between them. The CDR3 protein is CASSPRPATNEKLFF. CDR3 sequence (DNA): TGTGCCAGCAGCCCCCGCCCTGCAACTAATGAAAAACTGTTTTTT. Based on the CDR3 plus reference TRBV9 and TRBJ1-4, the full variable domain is DSGVTQTPKHLITATGQRVTLRCSPRSGDLSVYWYQQSLDQGLQFLIQYYNGEERAKGNILERFSAQQFPDLHSELNLSSLELGDSALYFCASSPRPATNEKLFFGSGTQLSVL.

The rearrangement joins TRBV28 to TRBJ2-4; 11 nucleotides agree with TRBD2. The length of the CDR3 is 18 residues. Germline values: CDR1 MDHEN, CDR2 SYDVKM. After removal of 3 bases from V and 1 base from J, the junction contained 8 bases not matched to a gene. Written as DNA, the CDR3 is TGTGCCAGCAGTTTTAGGCTAGCGGGGGGCGGGGCCAAAAACATTCAGTACTTC. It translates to CASSFRLAGGGAKNIQYF.

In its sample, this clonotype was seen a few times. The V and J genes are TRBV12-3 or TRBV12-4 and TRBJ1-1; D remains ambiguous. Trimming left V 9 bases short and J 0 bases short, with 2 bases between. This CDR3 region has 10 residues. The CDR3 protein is CASMNTEAFF. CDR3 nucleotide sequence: TGTGCCAGTATGAACACTGAAGCTTTCTTT.

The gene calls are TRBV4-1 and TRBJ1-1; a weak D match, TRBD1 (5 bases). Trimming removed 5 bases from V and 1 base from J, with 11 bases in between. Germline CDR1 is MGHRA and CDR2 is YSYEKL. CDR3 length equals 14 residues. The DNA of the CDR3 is TGCGCCAGCAGCTCGGGACCTGGGAACACTGAAGCTTTCTTT. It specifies CASSSGPGNTEAFF.